A selection of T cell receptor beta chains follows, all from one sample in a study of blood T cell repertoires in COVID-19. Here immunoSEQ multiplex PCR was the method, and the copy in TCRdb shows in-frame clones only, minus some. The data show 30,000 to 40,000 clones, approximately 89% seen once. Specimen: peripheral blood. Every receptor here comes from a man in his 60s with active or convalescent COVID-19. CDR3s include the opening cysteine and the closing phenylalanine or tryptophan. Each record gives: V gene, J gene, D gene, clone size, CDR3 protein, CDR3 DNA. D genes are given only for firm matches. A clone size is listed for some rows: how often the clone was seen (once, few, many), or a class if it is expanded.

V gene: TRBV6-5
J gene: TRBJ2-2
D gene: TRBD2
clone size: -
CDR3 protein: CASKTSVFPGELFF
CDR3 DNA: TGTGCCAGCAAAACTAGCGTATTCCCCGGGGAGCTGTTTTTT

V gene: TRBV5-1
J gene: TRBJ2-3
D gene: TRBD2
clone size: -
CDR3 protein: CATASLAGSGDTQYF
CDR3 DNA: TGCGCCACGGCCTCGCTAGCGGGATCAGGGGATACGCAGTATTTT

V gene: TRBV5-1
J gene: TRBJ1-2
D gene: -
clone size: -
CDR3 protein: CASRGGRGNYGYTF
CDR3 DNA: TGCGCCAGCCGGGGGGGGCGCGGGAACTATGGCTACACCTTC

V gene: TRBV14
J gene: TRBJ1-1
D gene: -
clone size: -
CDR3 protein: CASSEMQGTEAFF
CDR3 DNA: TGTGCCAGCAGCGAGATGCAGGGGACTGAAGCTTTCTTT

V gene: TRBV19
J gene: TRBJ2-3
D gene: TRBD2
clone size: -
CDR3 protein: CASSGGRARDTQYF
CDR3 DNA: TGTGCCAGTAGTGGCGGGAGGGCCCGCGATACGCAGTATTTT

V gene: TRBV27
J gene: TRBJ2-3
D gene: -
clone size: -
CDR3 protein: CASSGTSRPTDTQYF
CDR3 DNA: TGTGCCAGCAGTGGGACTTCCCGACCTACAGATACGCAGTATTTT

V gene: TRBV5-1
J gene: TRBJ2-1
D gene: TRBD2
clone size: -
CDR3 protein: CASSKSGTSIFDEQFF
CDR3 DNA: TGCGCCAGCAGCAAATCAGGGACTAGCATCTTTGATGAGCAGTTCTTC

V gene: TRBV5-1
J gene: TRBJ2-3
D gene: -
clone size: -
CDR3 protein: CASSTGSSGDTQYF
CDR3 DNA: TGCGCCAGCAGTACCGGGAGTTCGGGAGATACGCAGTATTTT

V gene: TRBV5-4
J gene: TRBJ2-5
D gene: TRBD1
clone size: few
CDR3 protein: CASSLEGQSLWAQYF
CDR3 DNA: TGTGCCAGCAGCTTGGAGGGACAGTCCTTGTGGGCCCAGTACTTC

V gene: TRBV27
J gene: TRBJ1-2
D gene: -
clone size: -
CDR3 protein: CASSFRGSYGYTF
CDR3 DNA: TGTGCCAGCAGTTTCCGCGGATCCTATGGCTACACCTTC

V gene: TRBV3-1/TRBV3-2
J gene: TRBJ1-2
D gene: -
clone size: -
CDR3 protein: CASSQDPQQGEGGYTF
CDR3 DNA: TGTGCCAGCAGCCAAGATCCTCAACAGGGAGAGGGAGGCTACACCTTC

V gene: TRBV6-6
J gene: TRBJ1-5
D gene: -
clone size: -
CDR3 protein: CASSYFGGLSNQPQHF
CDR3 DNA: TGTGCCAGCAGTTACTTCGGAGGGCTTAGCAATCAGCCCCAGCATTTT

V gene: TRBV5-1
J gene: TRBJ2-1
D gene: -
clone size: few
CDR3 protein: CASSLDRGNEQFF
CDR3 DNA: TGCGCCAGCAGCTTGGACCGCGGAAATGAGCAGTTCTTC

V gene: TRBV7-2
J gene: TRBJ1-5
D gene: -
clone size: -
CDR3 protein: CASSQGGAQHF
CDR3 DNA: TGTGCCAGCAGCCAAGGAGGGGCCCAGCATTTT

V gene: TRBV27
J gene: TRBJ2-1
D gene: -
clone size: -
CDR3 protein: CASSFQGPYNEQFF
CDR3 DNA: TGTGCCAGCAGTTTCCAGGGCCCCTACAATGAGCAGTTCTTC

V gene: TRBV5-1
J gene: TRBJ1-1
D gene: -
clone size: -
CDR3 protein: CASSPTTGPRTEAFF
CDR3 DNA: TGCGCCAGCAGCCCCACCACAGGCCCGAGGACTGAAGCTTTCTTT

V gene: TRBV5-4
J gene: TRBJ2-1
D gene: -
clone size: -
CDR3 protein: CASRGTHYNEQFF
CDR3 DNA: TGTGCCAGCCGGGGGACTCACTACAATGAGCAGTTCTTC

V gene: TRBV7-2
J gene: TRBJ2-3
D gene: -
clone size: -
CDR3 protein: CASTSASRTDTQYF
CDR3 DNA: TGTGCCAGCACTAGCGCTTCTCGCACAGATACGCAGTATTTT

V gene: TRBV19
J gene: TRBJ1-5
D gene: TRBD1
clone size: -
CDR3 protein: CASTKTGGPQPQHF
CDR3 DNA: TGTGCCAGTACCAAAACAGGGGGCCCTCAGCCCCAGCATTTT

V gene: TRBV28
J gene: TRBJ1-5
D gene: -
clone size: -
CDR3 protein: CAGTGAGQPQHF
CDR3 DNA: TGTGCCGGCACTGGAGCGGGACAGCCCCAGCATTTT

V gene: TRBV5-5
J gene: TRBJ2-1
D gene: -
clone size: -
CDR3 protein: CASSLDLNEQFF
CDR3 DNA: TGTGCCAGCAGCCTGGACTTAAATGAGCAGTTCTTC

V gene: TRBV5-5
J gene: TRBJ2-5
D gene: TRBD1
clone size: -
CDR3 protein: CASSQGAWETQYF
CDR3 DNA: TGTGCCAGCAGCCAGGGGGCGTGGGAGACCCAGTACTTC

V gene: TRBV6-5
J gene: TRBJ1-4
D gene: -
clone size: -
CDR3 protein: CASTGGTNEKLFF
CDR3 DNA: TGTGCCAGTACTGGGGGCACTAATGAAAAACTGTTTTTT

V gene: TRBV5-6
J gene: TRBJ2-1
D gene: TRBD2
clone size: -
CDR3 protein: CASSLEGGLAVHNEQFF
CDR3 DNA: TGTGCCAGCAGCTTGGAGGGGGGACTAGCGGTTCACAATGAGCAGTTCTTC

V gene: TRBV14
J gene: TRBJ2-1
D gene: -
clone size: -
CDR3 protein: CASSQVGTSWFF
CDR3 DNA: TGTGCCAGCAGCCAAGTTGGAACTAGTTGGTTCTTC

V gene: TRBV7-2
J gene: TRBJ1-5
D gene: -
clone size: -
CDR3 protein: CASSPTTNQPQHF
CDR3 DNA: TGTGCCAGCAGCCCGACTACGAATCAGCCCCAGCATTTT

V gene: TRBV5-1
J gene: TRBJ1-2
D gene: -
clone size: -
CDR3 protein: CASSFGSTTNYGYTF
CDR3 DNA: TGCGCCAGCAGCTTCGGGAGTACTACTAACTATGGCTACACCTTC

V gene: TRBV6-1
J gene: TRBJ2-3
D gene: -
clone size: -
CDR3 protein: CASSEARSRPSTDTQYF
CDR3 DNA: TGTGCCAGCAGTGAAGCACGGAGCAGACCGAGCACAGATACGCAGTATTTT

V gene: TRBV25-1
J gene: TRBJ1-3
D gene: -
clone size: -
CDR3 protein: CASGQGTYSGNTIYF
CDR3 DNA: TGTGCCTCTGGGCAAGGGACTTACTCTGGAAACACCATATATTTT

V gene: TRBV2
J gene: TRBJ1-2
D gene: -
clone size: -
CDR3 protein: CASSEGKGGYGYTF
CDR3 DNA: TGTGCCAGCAGTGAAGGTAAAGGCGGCTATGGCTACACCTTC

V gene: TRBV19
J gene: TRBJ1-5
D gene: -
clone size: -
CDR3 protein: CASSFIGQGKAQPQHF
CDR3 DNA: TGTGCCAGTAGCTTCATTGGTCAGGGAAAGGCTCAGCCCCAGCATTTT

V gene: TRBV6-5
J gene: TRBJ2-1
D gene: -
clone size: -
CDR3 protein: CASSPGQAYNEQFF
CDR3 DNA: TGTGCCAGCAGCCCGGGACAAGCCTACAATGAGCAGTTCTTC

V gene: TRBV2
J gene: TRBJ2-3
D gene: TRBD2
clone size: -
CDR3 protein: CASREGLAGRDTQYF
CDR3 DNA: TGTGCCAGCAGGGAGGGACTAGCGGGTAGGGATACGCAGTATTTT

V gene: TRBV5-4
J gene: TRBJ1-1
D gene: TRBD1
clone size: -
CDR3 protein: CASSFGTGVMNTEAFF
CDR3 DNA: TGTGCCAGCAGCTTCGGGACAGGAGTTATGAACACTGAAGCTTTCTTT

V gene: TRBV19
J gene: TRBJ2-1
D gene: TRBD2
clone size: -
CDR3 protein: CASSRASGINEQFF
CDR3 DNA: TGTGCCAGTAGTAGGGCTAGCGGGATCAATGAGCAGTTCTTC

V gene: TRBV5-4
J gene: TRBJ1-2
D gene: -
clone size: few
CDR3 protein: CASSLDSYGYTF
CDR3 DNA: TGTGCCAGCAGCTTGGACAGCTATGGCTACACCTTC

V gene: TRBV7-2
J gene: TRBJ2-5
D gene: -
clone size: -
CDR3 protein: CASSLAGTAGETQYF
CDR3 DNA: TGTGCCAGCAGCTTAGCCGGGACAGCGGGAGAGACCCAGTACTTC

V gene: TRBV9
J gene: TRBJ1-1
D gene: -
clone size: -
CDR3 protein: CASSSSPGQKAFF
CDR3 DNA: TGTGCCAGCAGCTCCAGCCCGGGACAAAAAGCTTTCTTT

V gene: TRBV9
J gene: TRBJ1-1
D gene: TRBD1
clone size: -
CDR3 protein: CASSVDPLTGTNTEAFF
CDR3 DNA: TGTGCCAGCAGCGTAGATCCGTTGACAGGGACGAACACTGAAGCTTTCTTT

V gene: TRBV12-3/TRBV12-4
J gene: TRBJ2-3
D gene: TRBD2
clone size: -
CDR3 protein: CASTRGGTDTQYF
CDR3 DNA: TGTGCCAGCACCCGGGGGGGCACAGATACGCAGTATTTT

V gene: TRBV29-1
J gene: TRBJ1-5
D gene: TRBD1
clone size: -
CDR3 protein: CSVAGGFDQPQHF
CDR3 DNA: TGCAGCGTTGCAGGGGGGTTCGATCAGCCCCAGCATTTT

V gene: TRBV30
J gene: TRBJ1-2
D gene: -
clone size: -
CDR3 protein: CAWSGRTANYGYTF
CDR3 DNA: TGTGCCTGGAGTGGGAGGACAGCTAACTATGGCTACACCTTC

V gene: TRBV5-6
J gene: TRBJ1-1
D gene: -
clone size: -
CDR3 protein: CASSFGQNTEAFF
CDR3 DNA: TGTGCCAGCAGCTTTGGACAGAACACTGAAGCTTTCTTT

V gene: TRBV25-1
J gene: TRBJ1-1
D gene: -
clone size: -
CDR3 protein: CASRRSGNTEAFF
CDR3 DNA: TGTGCCAGCCGTCGATCAGGGAACACTGAAGCTTTCTTT

V gene: TRBV24-1
J gene: TRBJ1-5
D gene: TRBD1
clone size: -
CDR3 protein: CATSARTGYNQPQHF
CDR3 DNA: TGTGCCACCAGTGCCCGGACAGGGTACAATCAGCCCCAGCATTTT

V gene: TRBV7-9
J gene: TRBJ1-5
D gene: -
clone size: -
CDR3 protein: CASSLGQGSNQPQHF
CDR3 DNA: TGTGCCAGCAGCTTAGGGCAGGGCTCCAATCAGCCCCAGCATTTT

V gene: TRBV7-2
J gene: TRBJ2-3
D gene: TRBD2
clone size: -
CDR3 protein: CASSPGTSGDTQYF
CDR3 DNA: TGTGCCAGCAGTCCCGGGACTAGCGGAGATACGCAGTATTTT

V gene: TRBV19
J gene: TRBJ1-1
D gene: -
clone size: -
CDR3 protein: CASSGRSGRNTEAFF
CDR3 DNA: TGTGCCAGTAGTGGTCGGTCGGGTAGGAACACTGAAGCTTTCTTT

V gene: TRBV19
J gene: TRBJ2-4
D gene: -
clone size: -
CDR3 protein: CASSSAGLMAKNIQYF
CDR3 DNA: TGTGCCAGTAGTTCAGCAGGGTTAATGGCCAAAAACATTCAGTACTTC

V gene: TRBV11-3
J gene: TRBJ2-5
D gene: -
clone size: once
CDR3 protein: CASSLGLKETQYF
CDR3 DNA: TGTGCCAGCAGCTTAGGGCTTAAAGAGACCCAGTACTTC

V gene: TRBV4-3
J gene: TRBJ1-6
D gene: -
clone size: -
CDR3 protein: CASSQNPPQGTLSSPLHF
CDR3 DNA: TGCGCCAGCAGCCAGAACCCCCCTCAGGGTACCTTAAGCTCACCCCTCCACTTT

V gene: TRBV5-1
J gene: TRBJ2-1
D gene: TRBD1
clone size: -
CDR3 protein: CASRQGGEQFF
CDR3 DNA: TGCGCCAGCCGACAGGGGGGTGAGCAGTTCTTC

V gene: TRBV7-8
J gene: TRBJ1-1
D gene: TRBD1
clone size: -
CDR3 protein: CASSPTGWDTEAFF
CDR3 DNA: TGTGCCAGCAGCCCGACAGGGTGGGACACTGAAGCTTTCTTT

V gene: TRBV19
J gene: TRBJ1-4
D gene: -
clone size: few
CDR3 protein: CASSSTDFNEKLFF
CDR3 DNA: TGTGCCAGTAGTTCGACAGACTTTAATGAAAAACTGTTTTTT

V gene: TRBV20-1
J gene: TRBJ1-5
D gene: -
clone size: -
CDR3 protein: CSASSPDSLWQPQHF
CDR3 DNA: TGCAGTGCTAGTTCCCCGGACAGCCTCTGGCAGCCCCAGCATTTT

V gene: TRBV11-2
J gene: TRBJ1-5
D gene: -
clone size: -
CDR3 protein: CASSLSPVPNQPQHF
CDR3 DNA: TGTGCCAGCAGCTTGTCACCAGTCCCCAATCAGCCCCAGCATTTT

V gene: TRBV27
J gene: TRBJ1-1
D gene: -
clone size: -
CDR3 protein: CASSLYRTRVNTEAFF
CDR3 DNA: TGTGCCAGCAGTTTATACAGGACAAGGGTGAACACTGAAGCTTTCTTT

V gene: TRBV5-1
J gene: TRBJ1-1
D gene: -
clone size: -
CDR3 protein: CASSTTTSLNTEAFF
CDR3 DNA: TGCGCCAGCAGCACCACAACGTCCCTGAACACTGAAGCTTTCTTT